The 7 T cell receptor beta chains below all came from one sample that was sequenced in a study of blood T cells in healthy people across ages. Next came a second PCR, run for about 6 to 12 cycles, which used a sample-barcoded 5' primer along with a J-beta primer mix. Each CDR3 protein is one row after TCRdb ran MiXCR on the 5' RACE reads. The profile shows hundreds of thousands of distinct CDR3 sequences, roughly 44% of them singletons. The sequencing sample was made of blood. The receptors here all came from a man between 60 and 75 years old in good health.

The chain has TRBV7-6 and TRBJ2-3; D remains unclear. Trimming cost V 5 bases and J 2 bases, with 11 bases left between them. The CDR3 extends over 14 amino acids. Germline V gives CDR1 SGHVS, CDR2 FNYEAQ. The CDR3 sequence: CASSVGTFTDTQYF. In DNA form, the CDR3 reads TGTGCCAGCAGCGTGGGAACCTTCACAGATACGCAGTATTTT.

Notes on this clonotype: A much larger clone differs by one base, so this may be a read error. The rearrangement joins TRBV7-9 to TRBJ1-1; 7 bases map to TRBD1. The CDR3 has 14 amino acids. The germline CDR1 and CDR2 sequences are SEHNR and FQNEAQ (reference sequence). CDR3 in DNA: TGTACCAGCAGCTTAGGTGGACAGGCCACTGAAGCTTTCTTT. It yields the protein CTSSLGGQATEAFF. Full variable domain (remainder filled in from reference TRBV7-9 and TRBJ1-1): DTGVSQNPRHKITKRGQNVTFRCDPISEHNRLYWYRQTLGQGPEFLTYFQNEAQLEKSRLLSDRFSAERPKGSFSTLEIQRTEQGDSAMYLCTSSLGGQATEAFFGQGTRLTVV.

Turning to this clonotype: One end of the junction does not line up with germline, which may come from a read error. J is TRBJ2-2 and V is TRBV4-3, with D possibly TRBD2 on 5 matching bases. The germline gives CDR1 LGHNA, CDR2 YSLEER. The CDR3 is made up of 15 amino acids. CDR3 bases: TGCGCCAGCAGCCACGGGGATAGAATCACCGGGAAGCTGTTTTTT. Residues: CASSHGDRITGKLFF.

This clonotype was detected once. This chain uses TRBV5-1 with TRBJ2-1; tentatively, D is TRBD1 (5 bases). Trimming took 2 bases from V and 2 from J, leaving 11 bases between them. CDR1 is SGHRS and CDR2 is YFSETQ in the germline V gene. The CDR3 consists of 15 residues. This CDR3 reads CASSLGALPYNEQFF. DNA of the CDR3: TGCGCCAGCAGCTTAGGGGCGCTGCCCTACAATGAGCAGTTCTTC. Full variable domain (missing parts from reference TRBV5-1 and TRBJ2-1): KAGVTQTPRYLIKTRGQQVTLSCSPISGHRSVSWYQQTPGQGLQFLFEYFSETQRNKGNFPGRFSGRQFSNSRSEMNVSTLELGDSALYLCASSLGALPYNEQFFGPGTRLTVL.

The chain carries TRBV20-1 and TRBJ2-5; D might be TRBD1 (6 bases). Trimming removed 3 bases from V and 5 bases from J, with 19 bases in between. This CDR3 region has 15 residues. Germline CDR1 DFQATT, CDR2 SNEGSKA (reference sequence). The CDR3 sequence is CSASEIDRPRETQYF. In DNA form, the CDR3 reads TGCAGTGCTAGCGAGATCGACAGGCCTCGGGAGACCCAGTACTTC.

This clonotype has only a few counts. The V gene is TRBV20-1, the J gene TRBJ1-2; 7 bases are shared with TRBD1. CDR1 and CDR2 (germline): DFQATT, SNEGSKA (reference sequence). This CDR3 is 13 amino acids long. J gave up 5 bases and V 3 bases, and 6 bases lay outside the gene matches. The CDR3 coding sequence is TGCAGTGCTAGCCCTGGGACAGCTTATGGCTACACCTTC. Translation gives CSASPGTAYGYTF.

This chain connects TRBV5-5 to TRBJ2-3; D might be TRBD1 or TRBD2, each matching 5 bases. In germline, CDR1 is SGHKS, CDR2 YYEKEE (reference sequence). The CDR3 loop spans 17 amino acids. With 0 bases removed from V and 2 bases from J, the gap between germline ends came to 16 bases. CDR3 region: CASSLVAPGPNTDTQYF. CDR3 bases: TGTGCCAGCAGCTTGGTAGCCCCGGGACCGAACACAGATACGCAGTATTTT.